These T cell receptor beta chains were read from a single sample in a study of cytomegalovirus exposure and HLA in healthy donors. Sequencing was performed with immunoSEQ multiplex PCR; in TCRdb, only in-frame clones are kept and a portion is missing. The sample has hundreds of thousands of clones, over 70% seen once. The sample comprised PBMCs. These receptors came from a boy between 2 and 10 years old in good health and CMV-seronegative. Each CDR3 is given with its conserved first and last residue. Each record gives: V gene, clone size, J gene, D gene, CDR3 protein, CDR3 DNA. D genes are given only for firm matches. Part of the rows lack a size; the others show once, few, many or a class for expanded clones.

v_call: TRBV27
clone_size: NA
j_call: TRBJ2-7
d_call: NA
cdr3_aa: CASSFGSDYEQYF
cdr3_nt: TGTGCCAGCAGTTTCGGTTCTGACTACGAGCAGTACTTC

v_call: TRBV5-1
clone_size: NA
j_call: TRBJ1-2
d_call: NA
cdr3_aa: CASRETVNYGYTF
cdr3_nt: TGCGCCAGCAGGGAGACAGTTAACTATGGCTACACCTTC

v_call: TRBV5-1
clone_size: NA
j_call: TRBJ2-7
d_call: TRBD2
cdr3_aa: CASSWTSSYEQYF
cdr3_nt: TGCGCCAGCAGCTGGACTAGCTCCTACGAGCAGTACTTC

v_call: TRBV11-2
clone_size: NA
j_call: TRBJ1-2
d_call: NA
cdr3_aa: CASSLGGNYGYTF
cdr3_nt: TGTGCCAGCAGCTTGGGAGGGAACTATGGCTACACCTTC

v_call: TRBV6-1
clone_size: few
j_call: TRBJ2-7
d_call: TRBD2
cdr3_aa: CASSEPPGLAKDEQYF
cdr3_nt: TGTGCCAGCAGTGAGCCCCCGGGACTAGCTAAGGACGAGCAGTACTTC

v_call: TRBV2
clone_size: NA
j_call: TRBJ1-3
d_call: TRBD1
cdr3_aa: CASSTTWTGASGNTIYF
cdr3_nt: TGTGCCAGCAGTACCACCTGGACAGGCGCTTCTGGAAACACCATATATTTT

v_call: TRBV12-5
clone_size: NA
j_call: TRBJ1-5
d_call: TRBD1
cdr3_aa: CASGLGTGNQPQHF
cdr3_nt: TGTGCTAGTGGCCTCGGGACAGGGAATCAGCCCCAGCATTTT

v_call: TRBV9
clone_size: NA
j_call: TRBJ2-1
d_call: NA
cdr3_aa: CASSVVDYRDEQFF
cdr3_nt: TGTGCCAGCAGCGTAGTGGACTATAGGGATGAGCAGTTCTTC

v_call: TRBV11-2
clone_size: NA
j_call: TRBJ2-5
d_call: NA
cdr3_aa: CASSFRETQYF
cdr3_nt: TGTGCCAGCAGCTTTAGAGAGACCCAGTACTTC

v_call: TRBV5-1
clone_size: once
j_call: TRBJ2-7
d_call: TRBD2
cdr3_aa: CASSLGRGGYEQYF
cdr3_nt: TGCGCCAGCAGCTTGGGGCGGGGGGGCTACGAGCAGTACTTC

v_call: TRBV6-4
clone_size: NA
j_call: TRBJ2-4
d_call: NA
cdr3_aa: CASRGGGLAKNIQYF
cdr3_nt: TGTGCCAGCAGAGGGGGGGGACTAGCCAAAAACATTCAGTACTTC

v_call: TRBV10-3
clone_size: NA
j_call: TRBJ2-1
d_call: TRBD2
cdr3_aa: CAIRNTSGGRNEQFF
cdr3_nt: TGTGCCATCAGAAACACTAGCGGGGGAAGGAATGAGCAGTTCTTC

v_call: TRBV5-4
clone_size: NA
j_call: TRBJ2-5
d_call: NA
cdr3_aa: CASSLRQGSETQYF
cdr3_nt: TGTGCCAGCAGCTTGCGGCAGGGTAGCGAGACCCAGTACTTC

v_call: TRBV11-2
clone_size: NA
j_call: TRBJ2-1
d_call: TRBD2
cdr3_aa: CASSHLAGGRGNEQFF
cdr3_nt: TGTGCCAGCAGCCATCTAGCGGGGGGCCGGGGGAATGAGCAGTTCTTC

v_call: TRBV5-5
clone_size: NA
j_call: TRBJ2-1
d_call: NA
cdr3_aa: CASSLYPSSYNEQFF
cdr3_nt: TGTGCCAGCAGCTTGTACCCCAGCTCCTACAATGAGCAGTTCTTC

v_call: TRBV7-8
clone_size: NA
j_call: TRBJ1-5
d_call: NA
cdr3_aa: CASSRGTGSNQPQHF
cdr3_nt: TGTGCCAGCAGCAGAGGAACAGGGTCCAACCAGCCCCAGCATTTT